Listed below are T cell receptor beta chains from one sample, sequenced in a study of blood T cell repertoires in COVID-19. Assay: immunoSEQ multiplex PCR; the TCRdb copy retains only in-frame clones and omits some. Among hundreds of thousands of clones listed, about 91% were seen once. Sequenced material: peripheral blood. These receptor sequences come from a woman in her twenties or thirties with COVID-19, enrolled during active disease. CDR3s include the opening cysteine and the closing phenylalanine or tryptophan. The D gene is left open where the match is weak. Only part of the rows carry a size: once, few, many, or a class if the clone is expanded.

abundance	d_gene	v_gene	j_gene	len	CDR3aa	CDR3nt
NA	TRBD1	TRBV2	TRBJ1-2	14	CASRGDRVAYGYTF	TGTGCCAGCAGGGGGGACAGGGTGGCCTATGGCTACACCTTC
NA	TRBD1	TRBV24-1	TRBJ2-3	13	CATRGGAEDTQYF	TGTGCCACCAGAGGGGGCGCGGAAGATACGCAGTATTTT
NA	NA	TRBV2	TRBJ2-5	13	CASNRDIRISQYF	TGTGCCAGCAACCGGGACATCCGGATCTCCCAGTACTTC
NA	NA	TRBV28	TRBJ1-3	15	CASTWTGISGNTIYF	TGTGCCAGCACCTGGACGGGAATCTCTGGAAACACCATATATTTT
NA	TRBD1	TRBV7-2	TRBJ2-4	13	CASSPRTGTIQYF	TGTGCCAGCAGCCCGCGGACAGGGACCATTCAGTACTTC
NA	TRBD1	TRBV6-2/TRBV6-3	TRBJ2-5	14	CASSFGQGQETQYF	TGTGCCAGCAGTTTCGGACAGGGGCAAGAGACCCAGTACTTC
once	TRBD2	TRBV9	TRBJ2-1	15	CASSGSGRASNEQFF	TGTGCCAGCAGCGGAAGCGGGAGGGCCTCCAATGAGCAGTTCTTC
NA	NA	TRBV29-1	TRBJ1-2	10	CSVHRDGYTF	TGCAGCGTCCACAGAGATGGCTACACCTTC
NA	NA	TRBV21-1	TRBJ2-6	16	CASSRPHRSGANVLTF	TGTGCCAGCAGCAGGCCACACCGCTCTGGGGCCAACGTCCTGACTTTC
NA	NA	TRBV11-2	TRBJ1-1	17	CASSLTGGRLMNTEAFF	TGTGCCAGCAGCTTGACCGGGGGGCGGTTGATGAACACTGAAGCTTTCTTT
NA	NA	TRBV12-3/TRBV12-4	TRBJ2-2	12	CASSSNTGELFF	TGTGCCAGCAGCTCGAACACCGGGGAGCTGTTTTTT
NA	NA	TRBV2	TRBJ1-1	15	CASSDLGQVNTEAFF	TGTGCCAGCAGTGATTTGGGGCAGGTGAACACTGAAGCTTTCTTT
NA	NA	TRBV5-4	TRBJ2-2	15	CASSPSATNTGELFF	TGTGCCAGCAGCCCGAGCGCGACGAACACCGGGGAGCTGTTTTTT
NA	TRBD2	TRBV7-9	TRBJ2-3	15	CASSPLAGGTDTQYF	TGTGCCAGCAGCCCCCTAGCGGGGGGCACAGATACGCAGTATTTT
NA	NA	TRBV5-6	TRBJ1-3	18	CASSSVRTATPSGNTIYF	TGTGCCAGCAGCTCGGTTCGGACAGCCACCCCCTCTGGAAACACCATATATTTT
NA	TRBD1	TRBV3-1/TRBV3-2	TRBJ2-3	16	CASSQVPTGGLDTQYF	TGTGCCAGCAGCCAAGTACCTACAGGGGGGTTGGATACGCAGTATTTT
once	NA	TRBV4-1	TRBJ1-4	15	CASSPPGIVGEKLFF	TGCGCCAGCAGCCCCCCCGGGATCGTGGGTGAAAAACTGTTTTTT
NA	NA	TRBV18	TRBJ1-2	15	CASSPTRGTNYGYTF	TGTGCCAGCTCACCGACGCGGGGGACTAACTATGGCTACACCTTC
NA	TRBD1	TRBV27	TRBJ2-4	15	CASSYGTGAKNIQYF	TGTGCCAGCAGTTACGGGACAGGAGCCAAAAACATTCAGTACTTC
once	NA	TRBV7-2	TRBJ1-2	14	CASSLVSGVYGYTF	TGTGCCAGCAGCTTAGTGTCAGGGGTTTATGGCTACACCTTC
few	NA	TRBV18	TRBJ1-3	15	CASSIGQTSGNTIYF	TGTGCCAGTTCCATAGGACAGACCTCTGGAAACACCATATATTTT
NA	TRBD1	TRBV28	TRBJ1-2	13	CASSRDSNYGYTF	TGTGCCAGCAGCCGGGACAGTAACTATGGCTACACCTTC
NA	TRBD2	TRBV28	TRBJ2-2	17	CASSVPGLAGPTGELFF	TGTGCCAGCAGTGTCCCGGGACTAGCGGGCCCCACCGGGGAGCTGTTTTTT
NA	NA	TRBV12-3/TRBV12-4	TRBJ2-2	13	CASSYDWTGELFF	TGTGCCAGCAGCTACGACTGGACCGGGGAGCTGTTTTTT
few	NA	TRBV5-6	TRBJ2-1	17	CASSPKRRHLTYNEQFF	TGTGCCAGCAGCCCCAAACGGCGGCACCTTACTTACAATGAGCAGTTCTTC
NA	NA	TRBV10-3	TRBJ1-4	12	CATGELPEKLFF	TGTGCCACAGGGGAGTTACCCGAAAAACTGTTTTTT